The T cell receptor (beta chain) under discussion was sequenced for a study of cytotoxic CD8 clonotypes in ibrutinib-treated CLL. Across the whole study: In all, around 10 patients were relapsed/refractory, around 15 were treatment-naive and 17 to 18 were IGHV unmutated. Study results and caveats: The clonality rise at ibrutinib response reflected private clonotype expansion.

Sequenced by immunoSEQ multiplex PCR; TCRdb stores in-frame clones only, minus some. This table holds tens of thousands of clones, around 53% found once. In the case of this clone: Its antigen is currently unknown.

Trimming cost V 1 base and J 3 bases, with 15 bases left between them. Germline V gene lookup returns CDR1 LNHNV and CDR2 YYDKDF (reference sequence). This CDR3 comprises 17 residues. The starting material was PBMCs, obtained before ibrutinib treatment. This TCR came from a human donor with chronic lymphocytic leukemia. The chain links TRBV15 to TRBJ2-2, with D perhaps matching TRBD2 (7 bases). CDR3 sequence reads: CATSRVGGARDTGELFF. The CDR3 DNA reads as TGTGCCACCAGCAGAGTGGGGGGGGCCAGGGACACCGGGGAGCTGTTTTTT. The full variable domain, its missing parts supplied by reference TRBV15 and TRBJ2-2, is DAMVIQNPRYQVTQFGKPVTLSCSQTLNHNVMYWYQQKSSQAPKLLFHYYDKDFNNEADTPDNFQSRRPNTSFCFLDIRSPGLGDTAMYLCATSRVGGARDTGELFFGEGSRLTVL.